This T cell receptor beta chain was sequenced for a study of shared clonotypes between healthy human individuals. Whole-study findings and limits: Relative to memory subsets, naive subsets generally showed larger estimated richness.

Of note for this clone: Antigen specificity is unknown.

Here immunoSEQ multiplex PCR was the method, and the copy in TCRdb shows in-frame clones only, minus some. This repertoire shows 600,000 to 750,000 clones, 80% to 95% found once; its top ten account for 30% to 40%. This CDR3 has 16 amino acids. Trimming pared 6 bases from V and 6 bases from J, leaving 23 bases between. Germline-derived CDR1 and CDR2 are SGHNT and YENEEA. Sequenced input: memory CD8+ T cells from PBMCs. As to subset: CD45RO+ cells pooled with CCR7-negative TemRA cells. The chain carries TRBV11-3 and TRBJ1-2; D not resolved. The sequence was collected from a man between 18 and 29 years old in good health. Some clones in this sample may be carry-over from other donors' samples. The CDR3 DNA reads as TGTGCCAGCAGGGCCGAGTTTAACAATGAACAGAATGGCTACACCTTC. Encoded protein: CASRAEFNNEQNGYTF.